This is a list of T cell receptor beta chains from one sample in a study of T cells in Graves' hyperthyroidism and ophthalmopathy. One entry per CDR3 protein results from TCRdb running MiXCR on the multiplex PCR reads. Of 480,000 or so distinct CDR3 sequences listed, over 45% are singletons. The sample consisted of peripheral blood or thyroid tissue (not recorded which). These TCRs come from an adult woman with Graves' disease, either hyperthyroidism or ophthalmopathy (not recorded which). CDR3s include the opening cysteine and the closing phenylalanine or tryptophan. Each record gives: clone size, J gene, D gene, V gene, CDR3 DNA, CDR3 protein. A D gene is named only where the DNA matches it firmly. Rows may omit the clone size; those that give it use once, few, many or a size class.

clone_size: few
j_call: TRBJ2-7
d_call: -
v_call: TRBV7-9
cdr3_nt: TGTGCCAGCGGCATAGCTACAGGGCAGTACGAGCAGTACTTC
cdr3_aa: CASGIATGQYEQYF

clone_size: few
j_call: TRBJ1-2
d_call: -
v_call: TRBV20-1
cdr3_nt: TGCAGTGCTAGGAGAGGTAACGGGGACGATGGCTACACCTTC
cdr3_aa: CSARRGNGDDGYTF

clone_size: many
j_call: TRBJ2-2
d_call: -
v_call: TRBV12-3/TRBV12-4
cdr3_nt: TGTGCCAGCACCCCGGGACTGCTGAACACCGGGGAGCTGTTTTTT
cdr3_aa: CASTPGLLNTGELFF

clone_size: few
j_call: TRBJ2-7
d_call: -
v_call: TRBV4-3
cdr3_nt: TGCGCCAGCAGCCAAGAGAATTGGCCCACCTACGAGCAGTACTTC
cdr3_aa: CASSQENWPTYEQYF

clone_size: -
j_call: TRBJ1-5
d_call: -
v_call: TRBV20-1
cdr3_nt: TGCAGTGCTGGGGACATGTTGAGCAATCAGCCTGAGCATTTT
cdr3_aa: CSAGDMLSNQPEHF

clone_size: few
j_call: TRBJ1-5
d_call: -
v_call: TRBV15
cdr3_nt: TGTGCCACCCGAATCGGCAATCAGCCCCAGCATTTT
cdr3_aa: CATRIGNQPQHF

clone_size: -
j_call: TRBJ2-2
d_call: TRBD2
v_call: TRBV15
cdr3_nt: TGTGCCACCAGCGGGGGGGGGGACACCGGGGAGCTGTTTTTT
cdr3_aa: CATSGGGDTGELFF

clone_size: -
j_call: TRBJ2-5
d_call: -
v_call: TRBV9
cdr3_nt: TGTGCCAGCAGCGTAGCGTCAGGGGGGGGACACCTAGGATCAGAGGAGACCCAGTACTTC
cdr3_aa: CASSVASGGGHLGSEETQYF

clone_size: few
j_call: TRBJ1-1
d_call: -
v_call: TRBV7-9
cdr3_nt: TGTGCCAGCTCACCTGGTGGATACATGAACACTGAAGCTTTCTTT
cdr3_aa: CASSPGGYMNTEAFF

clone_size: many
j_call: TRBJ2-3
d_call: TRBD2
v_call: TRBV13
cdr3_nt: TGTGCCAGCCGCCAGGGCCTAGCGGAGAGCACAGATACGCAGTATTTT
cdr3_aa: CASRQGLAESTDTQYF

clone_size: -
j_call: TRBJ2-5
d_call: TRBD1
v_call: TRBV7-7
cdr3_nt: TGTGCTAGCAGCTCGGGACAGAGAGAGACCCAGTACTTC
cdr3_aa: CASSSGQRETQYF

clone_size: once
j_call: TRBJ2-7
d_call: TRBD1
v_call: TRBV7-9
cdr3_nt: TGTGCCAGCAGCTACCGAATAGGACAGGCCGACTCCTACGAGCAGTACTTC
cdr3_aa: CASSYRIGQADSYEQYF

clone_size: -
j_call: TRBJ1-2
d_call: -
v_call: TRBV19
cdr3_nt: TGTGCCAGTAGTACGAGAGGGTCCCTTAATGGCTACACCTTC
cdr3_aa: CASSTRGSLNGYTF

clone_size: few
j_call: TRBJ2-5
d_call: -
v_call: TRBV20-1
cdr3_nt: TGCAGTGGAGGGTGGGAGACCCAGTACTTC
cdr3_aa: CSGGWETQYF

clone_size: few
j_call: TRBJ1-6
d_call: TRBD1
v_call: TRBV9
cdr3_nt: TGTGCCAGCAGCGGACAGGGGGCAGGATCACCCCTCCACTTT
cdr3_aa: CASSGQGAGSPLHF

clone_size: -
j_call: TRBJ1-2
d_call: -
v_call: TRBV12-3/TRBV12-4
cdr3_nt: TGTGCCAGCAGCAGAATGGGCAGGGGTATCGGTGGCTACACCTTC
cdr3_aa: CASSRMGRGIGGYTF

clone_size: -
j_call: TRBJ1-1
d_call: -
v_call: TRBV5-1
cdr3_nt: TGCGCCAGCAGCCCCGCCGCTCAACCTAACTCAGGGTGGGCTTTCTTT
cdr3_aa: CASSPAAQPNSGWAFF

clone_size: -
j_call: TRBJ1-3
d_call: -
v_call: TRBV28
cdr3_nt: TGTGCCAGCAGGTGGAGGGATGGAAACACCATATATTTT
cdr3_aa: CASRWRDGNTIYF

clone_size: -
j_call: TRBJ1-6
d_call: TRBD1
v_call: TRBV7-6
cdr3_nt: TGTGCCCGACAGGGGGGGAATTCACCCCTCCACTTT
cdr3_aa: CARQGGNSPLHF

clone_size: few
j_call: TRBJ2-5
d_call: TRBD2
v_call: TRBV9
cdr3_nt: TGTGCCAGCAGCCCCAGCCTAGCGGGCGAGACCCAGTACTTC
cdr3_aa: CASSPSLAGETQYF